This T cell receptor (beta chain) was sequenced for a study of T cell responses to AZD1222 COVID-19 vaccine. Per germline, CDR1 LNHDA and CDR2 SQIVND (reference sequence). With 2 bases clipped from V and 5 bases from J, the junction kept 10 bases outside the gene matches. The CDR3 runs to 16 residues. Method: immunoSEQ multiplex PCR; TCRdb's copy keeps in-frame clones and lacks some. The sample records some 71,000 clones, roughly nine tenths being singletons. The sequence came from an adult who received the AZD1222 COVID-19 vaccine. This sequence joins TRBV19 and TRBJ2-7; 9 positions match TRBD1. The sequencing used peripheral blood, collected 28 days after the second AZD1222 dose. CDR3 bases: TGTGCCAGTAGTATACAGAAGACAGGGGGACATAACGAGCAGTACTTC. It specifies CASSIQKTGGHNEQYF.